The T cell receptor beta chain under discussion was sequenced for a study of cytomegalovirus exposure and HLA in healthy donors. The study, taken as a whole, reports: Earlier analysis looked at TCR beta V segments, and most were productive about 87% or about 30% of the time. It was 164 TCR beta chains that were listed as cytomegalovirus-associated.

The CDR3 length is 15 residues. From germline, CDR1 is LGHNA and CDR2 YSLEER. The J segment lost 5 bases and the V segment lost 4 bases, leaving 7 bases of the junction unmatched. Researchers ran the PCR with 60 Vbeta and 13 Jbeta primers. The table came from immunoSEQ multiplex PCR; TCRdb's copy has only in-frame clones and leaves some out. The repertoire holds over 130,000 clones, with roughly 63% as singletons. Remarks on this clone: Its antigen is not known.

The V and J genes are TRBV4-3 and TRBJ2-3, with 9 bases matching TRBD2. The clonotype originates from a woman in her fifties or sixties in good health and CMV-seropositive. The sample consisted of PBMCs. CDR3 sequence: CASSPSGNGGDTQYF. CDR3 DNA sequence: TGCGCCAGCAGCCCTAGCGGGAACGGAGGAGATACGCAGTATTTT.